One and the same sample provided the 5 T cell receptor beta chains below, sequenced in a study of CD8+ T cells in alopecia areata. TCR sequencing used cDNA made by reverse transcription of extracted RNA. Data came from immunoSEQ multiplex PCR; TCRdb stores just in-frame clones and leaves some out. Among 150,000 or so clones listed, roughly 86% were seen once. Treatment given: oral pan-JAK inhibitor, 5-10 mg twice daily. This material consisted of CD8+ T cells sorted from blood, taken at week 4, from a patient treated with tofacitinib. All receptors come from a human donor with alopecia areata.

The genes are TRBV7-9 and TRBJ2-1; perhaps D is TRBD1 or TRBD2 (5 bases each). Trimming took off 3 bases at V and 4 bases at J, with 13 bases between the two ends. This CDR3 comprises 15 residues. Germline lookup yields CDR1 SEHNR and CDR2 FQNEAQ (reference sequence). CDR3 loop: CASSFSPGLYNEQFF. The DNA for the CDR3 is TGTGCCAGCAGCTTTTCCCCGGGGCTGTACAATGAGCAGTTCTTC.

This chain joins TRBV9 and TRBJ2-4; 7 nucleotides align to TRBD1. The V gene end was trimmed by 2 bases and the J gene end by 5 bases; junction bases not matched to a gene: 1. This CDR3 has 13 amino acids. Looked up from germline, CDR1 is SGDLS and CDR2 is YYNGEE. This CDR3 reads CASSVGQQNIQYF. CDR3 bases: TGTGCCAGCAGCGTGGGACAGCAAAACATTCAGTACTTC. Drawing the rest from reference TRBV9 and TRBJ2-4, the complete variable domain is DSGVTQTPKHLITATGQRVTLRCSPRSGDLSVYWYQQSLDQGLQFLIQYYNGEERAKGNILERFSAQQFPDLHSELNLSSLELGDSALYFCASSVGQQNIQYFGAGTRLSVL.

The chain links TRBV2 to TRBJ2-7; D is uncertain. The V and J ends lost 4 bases and 5 bases respectively, with 12 bases between them. The germline gives CDR1 SNHLY, CDR2 FYNNEI. The CDR3 sequence is 13 residues long. The CDR3 DNA reads TGTGCCAGCAGTGGGATAGGTGTCAACGAGCAGTACTTC. This translates into CASSGIGVNEQYF. Looking up the rest from reference TRBV2 and TRBJ2-7 gives the full variable domain: EPEVTQTPSHQVTQMGQEVILRCVPISNHLYFYWYRQILGQKVEFLVSFYNNEISEKSEIFDDQFSVERPDGSNFTLKIRSTKLEDSAMYFCASSGIGVNEQYFGPGTRLTVT.

This rearrangement joins TRBV7-8 to TRBJ2-3; D unresolved. Germline values: CDR1 SGHVS, CDR2 FQNEAQ. Trimming stripped 4 bases from V and 3 bases from J, with 17 bases between. The CDR3 extends over 16 amino acids. CDR3 loop: CASSSRFSGGTDTQYF. Written as DNA, the CDR3 is TGTGCCAGCAGCTCCCGCTTTTCAGGCGGTACAGATACGCAGTATTTT. The entire variable domain, with the rest obtained from reference TRBV7-8 and TRBJ2-3, is as follows: GAGVSQSPRYKVAKRGQDVALRCDPISGHVSLFWYQQALGQGPEFLTYFQNEAQLDKSGLPSDRFFAERPEGSVSTLKIQRTQQEDSAVYLCASSSRFSGGTDTQYFGPGTRLTVL.

The rearrangement links TRBV7-3 to TRBJ2-7; tentatively, D is TRBD2 (6 bases). Germline loops: CDR1 SGHTA, CDR2 FQGTGA. With 0 bases removed from V and 2 bases from J, the gap between germline ends came to 11 bases. The CDR3 spans 15 residues. CDR3 bases: TGTGCCAGCAGCTTAACCCCGGGAGCCCCCTACGAGCAGTACTTC. As protein: CASSLTPGAPYEQYF.